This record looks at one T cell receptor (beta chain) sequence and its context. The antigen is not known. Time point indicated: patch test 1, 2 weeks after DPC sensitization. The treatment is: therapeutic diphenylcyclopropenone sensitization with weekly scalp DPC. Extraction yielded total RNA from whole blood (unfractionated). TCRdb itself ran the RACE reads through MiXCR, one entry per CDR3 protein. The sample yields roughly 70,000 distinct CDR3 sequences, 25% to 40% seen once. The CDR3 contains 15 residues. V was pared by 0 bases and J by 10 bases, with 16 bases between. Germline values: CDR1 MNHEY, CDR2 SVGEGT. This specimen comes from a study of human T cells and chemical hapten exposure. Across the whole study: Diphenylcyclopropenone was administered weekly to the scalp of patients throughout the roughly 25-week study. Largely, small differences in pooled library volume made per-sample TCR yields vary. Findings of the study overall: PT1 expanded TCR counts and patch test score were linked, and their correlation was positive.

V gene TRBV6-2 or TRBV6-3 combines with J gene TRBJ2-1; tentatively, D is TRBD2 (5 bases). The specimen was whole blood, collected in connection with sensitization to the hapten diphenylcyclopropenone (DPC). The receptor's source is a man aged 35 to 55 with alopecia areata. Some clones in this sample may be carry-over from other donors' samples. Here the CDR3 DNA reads TGTGCCAGCAGTTACTCGGGTTCTGGCGGGCGGGAGCAGTTCTTC. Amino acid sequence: CASSYSGSGGREQFF.